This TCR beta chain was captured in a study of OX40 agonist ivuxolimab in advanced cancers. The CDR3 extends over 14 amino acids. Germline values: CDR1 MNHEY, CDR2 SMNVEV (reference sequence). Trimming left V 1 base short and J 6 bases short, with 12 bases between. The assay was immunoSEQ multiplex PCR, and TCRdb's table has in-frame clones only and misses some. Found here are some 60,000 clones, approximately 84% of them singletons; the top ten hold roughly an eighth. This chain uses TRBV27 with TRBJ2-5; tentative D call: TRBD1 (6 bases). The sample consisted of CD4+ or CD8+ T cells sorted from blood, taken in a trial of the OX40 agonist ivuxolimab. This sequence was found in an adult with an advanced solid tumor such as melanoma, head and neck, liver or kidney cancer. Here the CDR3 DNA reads TGTGCCAGCAGTTTATGGGCAGGGGAGAAGACCCAGTACTTC. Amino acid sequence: CASSLWAGEKTQYF.